Below are 16 T cell receptor beta chains sequenced from a single sample in a study of OX40 agonist ivuxolimab in advanced cancers. Sequenced by immunoSEQ multiplex PCR; TCRdb stores in-frame clones only, minus some. The table shows 20,000 to 25,000 clones, with approximately 91% occurring only once. The sequencing used CD4+ or CD8+ T cells sorted from blood, collected in a trial of the OX40 agonist ivuxolimab. The receptors were sampled from an adult with an advanced solid tumor such as melanoma, head and neck, liver or kidney cancer.

This chain uses TRBV28 with TRBJ2-3; D is unclear. CDR3 length: 15 residues. V gave up 2 bases and J gave up 2 bases, with 11 bases separating them. CDR1 is MDHEN, CDR2 SYDVKM, per germline. Here the CDR3 reads CASSLPTELTDTQYF. The CDR3 DNA sequence: TGTGCCAGCAGTTTACCTACAGAGCTCACAGATACGCAGTATTTT.

The CDR3 region has the DNA TGTGCCAGCAGCAAAGGCAAGGACGGTTTTGGACAGCCCCAGCATTTT. This translates into CASSKGKDGFGQPQHF. The chain employs TRBV7-9 and TRBJ1-5; D gene uncertain. Germline V gives CDR1 SEHNR, CDR2 FQNEAQ (reference sequence). The CDR3 totals 16 residues. Between the trimmed V and J ends, which lost 5 bases and 7 bases, there was a span of 21 bases.

The chain carries TRBV7-8 and TRBJ1-1; the D is unclear. CDR1 and CDR2 from the germline V gene are SGHVS and FQNEAQ. V was trimmed by 2 bases and J by 1 base, leaving 8 bases between them. This CDR3 contains 14 residues. The DNA for the CDR3 is TGTGCCAGCAGCTTAATAAGCCCGAACACTGAAGCTTTCTTT. It translates to CASSLISPNTEAFF.

The genes are TRBV7-9 and TRBJ2-5; TRBD1 matches 7 bases. Trimming removed 5 bases from V and 2 bases from J; junction bases left unmatched: 8. The CDR3 totals 15 residues. The germline V gene encodes CDR1 SEHNR and CDR2 FQNEAQ (reference sequence). CDR3 region: CASSRGTGEQETQYF. The CDR3 DNA sequence: TGTGCCAGCAGCCGTGGAACAGGGGAACAAGAGACCCAGTACTTC.

This chain joins TRBV7-9 and TRBJ1-5; D might be TRBD1 (5 bases). CDR1 and CDR2 from the germline V gene are SEHNR and FQNEAQ (reference sequence). V was trimmed by 7 bases and J by 4 bases, leaving 8 bases between them. CDR3 length: 12 amino acids. The CDR3 DNA reads as TGTGCCAGCACAGGGAATAATCAGCCCCAGCATTTT. This encodes CASTGNNQPQHF. Using reference TRBV7-9 and TRBJ1-5 for the parts outside the CDR3, the full variable domain is DTGVSQNPRHKITKRGQNVTFRCDPISEHNRLYWYRQTLGQGPEFLTYFQNEAQLEKSRLLSDRFSAERPKGSFSTLEIQRTEQGDSAMYLCASTGNNQPQHFGDGTRLSIL.

The rearrangement uses TRBV19 and TRBJ2-7; the D gene is possibly TRBD1 (6 bases). This CDR3 spans 14 amino acids. The germline V and J ends were trimmed by 3 bases and 0 bases, with 9 bases remaining between them. The germline V gene has CDR1 LNHDA and CDR2 SQIVND (reference sequence). In nucleotides, the CDR3 is TGTGCCAGTAGTATCCAGGGGTTCTCCTACGAGCAGTACTTC. This translates into CASSIQGFSYEQYF.

The chain links TRBV28 to TRBJ1-5, with TRBD1 as a possible D gene (5 bases). The ends were cut back, 3 bases at V and 0 bases at J, with 9 bases in the middle. The CDR3 spans 15 residues. Germline V lookup: CDR1 MDHEN, CDR2 SYDVKM. The CDR3 here is CASSFFTGSNQPQHF. The CDR3 bases are TGTGCCAGCAGTTTTTTTACAGGTAGCAATCAGCCCCAGCATTTT.

The gene calls are TRBV5-8 and TRBJ2-4; 7 nucleotides match TRBD2. CDR3 length: 13 amino acids. In germline, CDR1 is SGHTS, CDR2 YDEGEE. Trimming took 7 bases from V and 3 from J; bases not matched to a gene: 4. The CDR3 protein is CASGLEVKNIQYF. In DNA form, the CDR3 reads TGTGCCAGCGGACTAGAGGTCAAAAACATTCAGTACTTC.

The chain links TRBV7-8 to TRBJ2-1, with 8 bases lining up with TRBD2. CDR1 SGHVS and CDR2 FQNEAQ come from the germline V gene. With 1 base clipped from V and 2 bases from J, the junction kept 4 bases outside the gene matches. The CDR3 totals 16 residues. CDR3 DNA: TGTGCCAGCAGCTTAGAGGCGGGGGGTACCTACAATGAGCAGTTCTTC. This translates into CASSLEAGGTYNEQFF.

J is TRBJ1-5 and V is TRBV6-1; perhaps TRBD1 as D (5 bases). V lost 6 bases, J lost 5 bases, and 11 bases lay in between. This CDR3 has 13 residues. CDR1 and CDR2 from the germline V gene are MNHNS and SASEGT. The CDR3: CASSLGADQPQHF. The DNA for the CDR3 is TGTGCCAGCAGCCTCGGGGCCGATCAGCCCCAGCATTTT.

This clone has just one count. The chain couples TRBV6-5 to TRBJ2-3; TRBD2 agrees at 9 bases. The CDR3 runs to 15 residues. V trimming: 8 bases; J trimming: 2 bases; junction bases outside the gene matches: 8. Germline V gene lookup returns CDR1 MNHEY and CDR2 SVGAGI. CDR3 nucleotides: TGTGCCAGCGGCCGTAGCGGGAGTGTCACAGATACGCAGTATTTT. Translated: CASGRSGSVTDTQYF.

The rearrangement joins TRBV9 to TRBJ2-3; D is unclear. The CDR3 has 14 amino acids. The germline gives CDR1 SGDLS, CDR2 YYNGEE. The V and J ends lost 7 bases and 0 bases respectively, with 12 bases between them. The CDR3 sequence: CASQESPSTDTQYF. The DNA of the CDR3 is TGTGCCAGCCAGGAGAGTCCTAGCACAGATACGCAGTATTTT.

The CDR3 spells CASSRGLAGTYNEQFF. In DNA form, the CDR3 reads TGTGCCAGCAGCAGGGGACTAGCGGGAACCTACAATGAGCAGTTCTTC. This chain links TRBV5-4 with TRBJ2-1; 13 bases are shared with TRBD2. Looked up from germline, CDR1 is SGHNT and CDR2 is YYREEE (reference sequence). The V segment lost 4 bases and the J segment 2 bases; nucleotides outside the gene matches: 3. CDR3 length: 16 amino acids. Using reference TRBV5-4 and TRBJ2-1 for the parts outside the CDR3, the full variable domain is ETGVTQSPTHLIKTRGQQVTLRCSSQSGHNTVSWYQQALGQGPQFIFQYYREEENGRGNFPPRFSGLQFPNYSSELNVNALELDDSALYLCASSRGLAGTYNEQFFGPGTRLTVL.

The chain is built from TRBV6-1 and TRBJ2-3; TRBD2 agrees at 8 bases. V was clipped by 3 bases and J by 0 bases; unmatched bases: 8. Germline V gives CDR1 MNHNS, CDR2 SASEGT. This CDR3 is 17 amino acids long. The CDR3 here is CASSDGPLAASTDTQYF. CDR3 coding DNA: TGTGCCAGCAGTGACGGTCCACTAGCGGCGAGCACAGATACGCAGTATTTT.

The gene calls are TRBV19 and TRBJ1-2; D remains ambiguous. The CDR3 is 13 residues long. Trimming pared 6 bases from V and 8 bases from J, leaving 16 bases between. CDR1 is LNHDA, CDR2 SQIVND, per germline (reference sequence). The CDR3 region has the DNA TGTGCCAGTAGCCCACTGGAGCCAAGAGGCTACACCTTC. Protein sequence: CASSPLEPRGYTF. Combining the CDR3 with reference TRBV19 and TRBJ1-2 gives the whole variable domain DGGITQSPKYLFRKEGQNVTLSCEQNLNHDAMYWYRQDPGQGLRLIYYSQIVNDFQKGDIAEGYSVSREKKESFPLTVTSAQKNPTAFYLCASSPLEPRGYTFGSGTRLTVV.

This clone was seen a single time. The rearrangement joins TRBV27 to TRBJ1-4; a possible D gene is TRBD1 (6 bases). The CDR3 has 15 amino acids. Looked up from germline, CDR1 is MNHEY and CDR2 is SMNVEV (reference sequence). Trimming cost V 8 bases and J 7 bases, with 20 bases left between them. DNA for the CDR3: TGTGCCAGCTCACTCAGGGGCCACCCAGCTGAAAAACTGTTTTTT. It encodes CASSLRGHPAEKLFF.